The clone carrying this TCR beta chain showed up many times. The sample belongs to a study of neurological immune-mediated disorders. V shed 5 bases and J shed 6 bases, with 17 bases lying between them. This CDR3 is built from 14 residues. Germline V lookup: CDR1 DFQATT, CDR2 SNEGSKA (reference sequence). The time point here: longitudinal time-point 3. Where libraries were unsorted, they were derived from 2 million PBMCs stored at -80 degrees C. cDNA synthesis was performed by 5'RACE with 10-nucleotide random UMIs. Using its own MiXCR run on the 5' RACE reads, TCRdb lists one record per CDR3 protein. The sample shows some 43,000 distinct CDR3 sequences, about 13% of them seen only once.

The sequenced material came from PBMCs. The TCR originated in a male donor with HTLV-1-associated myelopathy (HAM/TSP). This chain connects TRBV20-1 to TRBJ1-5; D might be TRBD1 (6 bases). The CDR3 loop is CSAGGGAYSQPQHF. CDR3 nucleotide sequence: TGCAGTGCTGGGGGGGGGGCTTACAGTCAGCCCCAGCATTTT.